Shown below are 20 T cell receptor beta chains from a single sample sequenced in a study of spatial heterogeneity in lung cancer. The time point is: sample taken at primary tumor resection. Sequencing was performed on whole RNA extracted from tumor and nontumor lung tissue, or from frozen PBMC, and the material was left unsorted. Each CDR3 protein is one row after TCRdb ran MiXCR on the 5' RACE reads. The data show around 25,000 distinct CDR3 sequences, roughly 13% seen once. Source: PBMCs, taken at surgery. The receptor source for this set is a female donor with early-stage non-small cell lung cancer.

This clonotype appeared a few times. This chain uses TRBV18 with TRBJ2-7, with D maybe TRBD1 (5 bases). Germline values: CDR1 KGHSH, CDR2 LQKENI. V was pared by 2 bases and J by 2 bases, with 10 bases between. The CDR3 runs to 14 residues. The CDR3 DNA follows: TGTGCCAGCTCACCAGCGGCAGGGACCTACGAGCAGTACTTC. Translating it yields CASSPAAGTYEQYF.

By proportion, this clonotype is medium-sized (0.01 to 0.1%). The rearrangement uses TRBV28 and TRBJ1-1; D ambiguous. CDR1 and CDR2 from the germline V gene are MDHEN and SYDVKM. The CDR3 is 19 residues long. V lost 3 bases to trimming and J lost 0 bases, with 23 bases between them. In DNA form, the CDR3 reads TGTGCCAGCAGTTTGAGAAATTGGGAGATGAGAAGCCTGAACACTGAAGCTTTCTTT. Translation gives CASSLRNWEMRSLNTEAFF.

A word on this clonotype: A much larger clone sits a single nucleotide away, making a read error possible. The CDR3 ends on some other residue instead of the conserved phenylalanine or tryptophan, so this is likely a read error. This chain's CDR3 is CASSPPQGAVGANVLTL. The CDR3 DNA follows: TGTGCCAGCAGTCCGCCACAGGGGGCGGTTGGGGCCAACGTCCTGACTCTC. The genes are TRBV27 and TRBJ2-6; TRBD1 aligns across 9 bases. J lost 3 bases, V lost 5 bases, and 8 bases had no gene match. CDR3 length: 17 residues. Per germline, CDR1 MNHEY and CDR2 SMNVEV (reference sequence).

In its sample, this clonotype was seen many times. The CDR3 nucleotides read TGTGCCAGCAGGGGCAGGGGATTCTACGAGCAGTACTTC. It translates to CASRGRGFYEQYF. The gene calls are TRBV6-1 and TRBJ2-7, with D perhaps TRBD1 (6 bases). This CDR3 spans 13 amino acids. Germline V gene sequence: CDR1 MNHNS, CDR2 SASEGT. Trimming took off 6 bases at V and 3 bases at J, with 12 bases between the two ends.

This clonotype occurred many times. The V gene is TRBV3-1, the J gene TRBJ2-6; 8 nucleotides align to TRBD1. Germline CDR1 and CDR2: LGHDT and YNNKEL (reference sequence). CDR3 size: 15 residues. The ends lost 4 bases at V and 2 bases at J; junction bases unmatched: 1. The CDR3 here is CASSPQGAGANVLTF. The DNA of the CDR3 is TGTGCCAGCAGCCCACAGGGGGCTGGGGCCAACGTCCTGACTTTC.

This clonotype was observed many times. Sequence at one end of the junction differs from germline and may be a read error. CDR3 DNA: TGTGCCAGCAGTTTAGCTGGGGAAGCTTTCTTT. Its translation: CASSLAGEAFF. The genes are TRBV5-1 and TRBJ1-1; D is ambiguous. Looked up from germline, CDR1 is SGHRS and CDR2 is YFSETQ. This CDR3 spans 11 amino acids.

This clonotype was seen more than once but under ten times. The rearrangement uses TRBV29-1 and TRBJ1-1, with D uncertain. This CDR3 contains 10 residues. Germline V lookup: CDR1 SQVTM, CDR2 ANQGSEA. Trimming pared 4 bases from V and 8 bases from J, leaving 8 bases between. The DNA of the CDR3 is TGCAGCGTTGGCGAGAGGGAAGCTTTCTTT. Translating gives CSVGEREAFF.

This clonotype was recorded many times. This chain links TRBV6-2 or TRBV6-3 with TRBJ1-1; 7 positions agree with TRBD1. V lost 3 bases, J lost 3 bases, and 16 bases stayed unmatched. The germline CDR1 and CDR2 sequences are MNHEY and SVGEGT. The CDR3 sequence is 18 residues long. The CDR3: CASSYSVTGRSGYTEAFF. CDR3 sequence (DNA): TGTGCCAGCAGTTATTCCGTGACAGGGCGGTCCGGGTACACTGAAGCTTTCTTT.

This clonotype has a count of ten or more. CDR3 loop: CASSLQETQYF. The CDR3 DNA reads TGTGCCAGCAGCCTTCAAGAGACCCAGTACTTC. The chain links TRBV7-6 to TRBJ2-5; D not certain. V gave up 5 bases and J gave up 2 bases, with 3 bases separating them. Germline V gene data show CDR1 as SGHVS and CDR2 as FNYEAQ. The CDR3 spans 11 residues.

There are many counts of this clonotype. The chain has TRBV27 and TRBJ1-2, with D possibly being TRBD1 (6 bases). The CDR3 sequence is 16 residues long. V lost 7 bases and J lost 5, with 23 bases in between. Per germline, CDR1 MNHEY and CDR2 SMNVEV (reference sequence). CDR3 coding DNA: TGTGCCAGCAATCCCATGGGGGGGGCTTTTAGTTATGGCTACACCTTC. Encoded protein: CASNPMGGAFSYGYTF.

There are a few counts of this clonotype. This sequence joins TRBV3-1 and TRBJ2-3; D is tentatively TRBD1 or TRBD2 (5 bases each). The V gene lost 2 bases and the J gene lost 5 bases, with 14 bases spanning the gap. CDR1 is LGHDT, CDR2 YNNKEL, per germline (reference sequence). The CDR3 is made up of 15 amino acids. CDR3 region: CASSQSRGGGDTQYF. CDR3 DNA: TGTGCCAGCAGCCAATCGAGGGGCGGAGGAGATACGCAGTATTTT.

This clonotype was counted a few times. This chain connects TRBV18 to TRBJ2-3; TRBD1 matches 7 bases. V lost 3 bases to trimming and J lost 0 bases; unmatched junction nucleotides: 6. CDR3 length: 16 residues. Looked up from germline, CDR1 is KGHSH and CDR2 is LQKENI. As DNA, the CDR3 is TGTGCCAGCTCACCCAGGGACAGCTCAAGCACAGATACGCAGTATTTT. Protein: CASSPRDSSSTDTQYF.

The CDR3 coding sequence is TGTGCCAGCAGCTTACAGGTTAGCTCCTACGAGCAGTACTTC. This encodes CASSLQVSSYEQYF. The rearrangement joins TRBV5-6 to TRBJ2-7; D may be TRBD1 (5 bases). The CDR3 runs to 14 residues. Germline V CDR1 and CDR2: SGHDT, YYEEEE. V lost 2 bases and J lost 0, with 9 bases in between.

This clonotype was seen at least ten times. The V and J genes are TRBV6-6 and TRBJ2-7; D assignment may be TRBD1 or TRBD2 (6 bases each). The CDR3 is 17 amino acids. Germline-derived CDR1 and CDR2 are MNHNY and SVGAGI (reference sequence). The germline V and J ends were trimmed by 4 bases and 3 bases, with 22 bases remaining between them. For the CDR3, the DNA is TGTGCCAGCAGTTTTTCCCCGTCGGAGGGACACTTCTACGAGCAGTACGTC. As protein: CASSFSPSEGHFYEQYV.

A note on this clonotype: A clone one base away is much larger, so this may be a read error. This is likely a read error, given that the CDR3 carries no conserved phenylalanine or tryptophan at its end. The chain joins TRBV4-3 to TRBJ2-1; D perhaps matches TRBD2 (5 bases). The CDR3 covers 14 residues. The ends were cut back, 3 bases at V and 2 bases at J, with 8 bases in the middle. In germline, CDR1 is LGHNA, CDR2 YSLEER. CDR3 residues: CASSHTGAYNEQFL. CDR3 nucleotide sequence: TGCGCCAGCAGCCATACCGGGGCCTACAATGAGCAGTTCCTC.

This clonotype was observed at least ten times. CDR3 sequence (DNA): TGTGCCAGCAGCTTAGTAGTGGGCTGGAAAGATACGCAGTATTTT. Its translation is CASSLVVGWKDTQYF. The genes are TRBV7-9 and TRBJ2-3, with D unclear. This CDR3 is 15 amino acids long. Germline V gene lookup returns CDR1 SEHNR and CDR2 FQNEAQ (reference sequence). V was pared by 1 base and J by 5 bases, with 13 bases between.

The sample holds many counts of this clonotype. This chain connects TRBV7-2 to TRBJ2-2, with D tentatively TRBD1 (6 bases). V lost 7 bases and J 2 bases, leaving 14 bases between the germline ends. CDR1 and CDR2 (germline): SGHTA, FQGNSA. CDR3 length equals 15 residues. This CDR3 reads CASTASGANTGELFF. For the CDR3, the DNA is TGTGCCAGCACCGCCTCAGGGGCCAACACCGGGGAGCTGTTTTTT.

CDR3 sequence reads: CASRRTSGGQNTGELFF. CDR3 sequence (DNA): TGTGCCAGTAGGCGGACTAGCGGGGGCCAGAACACCGGGGAGCTGTTTTTT. The chain couples TRBV19 to TRBJ2-2, with TRBD2 matching 13 bases. V dropped 6 bases and J dropped 1; count of bases not matched to a gene: 5. Germline V lookup: CDR1 LNHDA, CDR2 SQIVND (reference sequence). The CDR3 loop spans 17 amino acids.

This clonotype was picked up many times. J is TRBJ2-5 and V is TRBV5-1; D might be TRBD2 (6 bases). The V end lost 0 bases, the J end lost 5 bases, and 11 bases lay between the germline ends. This CDR3 comprises 14 residues. Looked up from germline, CDR1 is SGHRS and CDR2 is YFSETQ. The CDR3 DNA is TGCGCCAGCAGCTTGGTAGCGGCCGGGGAGACCCAGTACTTC. The encoded protein is CASSLVAAGETQYF.

This clonotype was seen more than once but under ten times. The V call is TRBV28, the J call TRBJ1-1, with TRBD1 as a possible D gene (6 bases). V was clipped by 5 bases and J by 7 bases, with 17 bases between them. CDR1 and CDR2 (germline): MDHEN, SYDVKM. The CDR3 has 14 residues. CDR3 in amino acids: CASSGGDKLYEAFF. Written as DNA, the CDR3 is TGTGCCAGCAGTGGGGGGGACAAGTTATATGAAGCTTTCTTT.